This is a list of T cell receptor beta chains from one sample in a study of blood T cell repertoires in COVID-19. The repertoire was sequenced with immunoSEQ multiplex PCR; TCRdb's copy has only in-frame clones and lacks some. This table has about 150,000 clones, 70% to 90% appearing once. Input material: peripheral blood. The receptor set was obtained from a man between 45 and 60 years old who had recovered from COVID-19. Both conserved end residues are part of each CDR3. The D gene is left open where the match is weak. Clone size is not always given. Where it is, it says once, few, many or a class for expanded clones.

-	TRBV28	TRBJ1-5	14	-	TGTGCCAGCAGTCCACCGGGGGACAATCAGCCCCAGCATTTT	CASSPPGDNQPQHF
-	TRBV5-1	TRBJ2-5	14	once	TGCGCCAGCAGCTTCGGAACAGTCCAAGAGACCCAGTACTTC	CASSFGTVQETQYF
TRBD2	TRBV9	TRBJ2-3	18	-	TGTGCCAGCAGCGTCTTAGCGGGAGGGACCGTTAGCACAGATACGCAGTATTTT	CASSVLAGGTVSTDTQYF
TRBD2	TRBV11-2	TRBJ2-1	15	-	TGTGCCAGCAGCTTACTAGCGGGAGAGTATGGTGAGCAGTTCTTC	CASSLLAGEYGEQFF
TRBD2	TRBV5-1	TRBJ2-1	17	-	TGCGCCAGCAGCTCACGGACTAGCGGGAGTCACTACAATGAGCAGTTCTTC	CASSSRTSGSHYNEQFF
-	TRBV19	TRBJ1-6	18	-	TGTGCCCCGACACGGGGTCATCATACCAGCTCCTATAATTCACCCCTCCACTTT	CAPTRGHHTSSYNSPLHF
-	TRBV7-8	TRBJ1-2	14	-	TGTGCCAGCAGCTTAGGACAGCTAAACTATGGCTACACCTTC	CASSLGQLNYGYTF
TRBD2	TRBV5-1	TRBJ2-2	16	-	TGCGCCAGCAGCACTGGGACTAGCGGGAGCACCGGGGAGCTGTTTTTT	CASSTGTSGSTGELFF
-	TRBV29-1	TRBJ2-5	14	-	TGCAGCGTTGTAATCTCCGGACAGAAAGAGACCCAGTACTTC	CSVVISGQKETQYF
TRBD1	TRBV7-6	TRBJ1-1	14	-	TGTGCCAGCAGCATCCTCGGACAGGAGGGTGAAGCTTTCTTT	CASSILGQEGEAFF
TRBD2	TRBV4-3	TRBJ2-2	16	-	TGCGCCAGCAGCCAGTGGAGGCGGGGGGGCACCGGGGAGCTGTTTTTT	CASSQWRRGGTGELFF
-	TRBV7-9	TRBJ2-3	14	once	TGTGCCAGCAGCTCCGGACAAAGCACAGATACGCAGTATTTT	CASSSGQSTDTQYF
-	TRBV19	TRBJ1-1	14	-	TGTGCCAGTAGTATAGAAAGGGGGGGCACTGAAGCTTTCTTT	CASSIERGGTEAFF
-	TRBV5-1	TRBJ2-3	16	-	TGCGCCAGCAGCTTGGCGAGTCGGGGGGCCAAAGATACGCAGTATTTT	CASSLASRGAKDTQYF
-	TRBV5-4	TRBJ1-1	13	-	TGTGCCAGCAGCGTGACAGGTAACACTGAAGCTTTCTTT	CASSVTGNTEAFF
TRBD2	TRBV11-2	TRBJ2-2	15	-	TGTGCCAGCAGCTCGGGGGGGGCGTACACCGGGGAGCTGTTTTTT	CASSSGGAYTGELFF
TRBD2	TRBV10-2	TRBJ2-1	17	-	TGCGCCAGCAGTGAGACTCCCCCTAGCGGGGGATGGAATGAGCAGTTCTTC	CASSETPPSGGWNEQFF
TRBD1	TRBV5-1	TRBJ2-7	16	-	TGCGCCAGCAGACAGGGGGCAAATTGGGTCGACACGGGGCAGTACTTC	CASRQGANWVDTGQYF
TRBD2	TRBV6-5	TRBJ2-7	13	once	TGTGCCAGCATCCTCGCGGGAGTTTCCGAGCAGTACTTC	CASILAGVSEQYF
TRBD1	TRBV29-1	TRBJ1-2	12	-	TGCAGCGACCTGGACAGGGCATATGGCTACACCTTC	CSDLDRAYGYTF